The 18 T cell receptor beta chains presented below share a single source sample, sequenced in a study of T cells in localized non-small cell lung cancer. Only in-frame clones appear in the TCRdb table, and some are missing; sequencing was by immunoSEQ multiplex PCR. The sample contains 2,700 or so clones, 25% of which appear only once. Sequences were derived from lung tumor tissue, sampled before any cancer treatment. The source is an older female donor with stage I lung adenocarcinoma.

This clone appeared a single time. The chain uses TRBV19 and TRBJ1-5; 9 bases fit TRBD1. After removal of 3 bases from V and 9 bases from J, the junction contained 9 bases not matched to a gene. The CDR3 contains 15 residues. Germline V CDR1 and CDR2: LNHDA, SQIVND (reference sequence). The CDR3 sequence: CASSMKMTGGRPQHF. The CDR3 DNA reads as TGTGCCAGTAGTATGAAAATGACAGGGGGAAGGCCCCAGCATTTT. Looking up the rest from reference TRBV19 and TRBJ1-5 gives the full variable domain: DGGITQSPKYLFRKEGQNVTLSCEQNLNHDAMYWYRQDPGQGLRLIYYSQIVNDFQKGDIAEGYSVSREKKESFPLTVTSAQKNPTAFYLCASSMKMTGGRPQHFGDGTRLSIL.

DNA of the CDR3: TGTGCCAGCAGCTTAGAAGAGCACTGGGCGGGACCTGAGGATGAGCAGTACTTC. Its protein is CASSLEEHWAGPEDEQYF. J is TRBJ2-7 and V is TRBV11-3, with D tentatively TRBD2 (6 bases). This CDR3 is 18 amino acids long. V was shortened by 0 bases and J by 7 bases, with 25 bases between the two germline ends. The germline CDR1 and CDR2 sequences are SGHNT and YENEEA. The full variable domain, in which reference TRBV11-3 and TRBJ2-7 provide the parts outside the CDR3, is EAGVVQSPRYKIIEKKQPVAFWCNPISGHNTLYWYLQNLGQGPELLIRYENEEAVDDSQLPKDRFSAERLKGVDSTLKIQPAELGDSAVYLCASSLEEHWAGPEDEQYFGPGTRLTVT.

The genes are TRBV5-1 and TRBJ2-2; 12 bases fit TRBD2. The V segment lost 2 bases and the J segment 6 bases; nucleotides outside the gene matches: 8. The CDR3 has 17 amino acids. CDR1 is SGHRS, CDR2 YFSETQ, per germline. The CDR3 reads CASSFRTSGTGAGELFF. The CDR3 nucleotides are TGCGCCAGCAGCTTCCGGACTAGCGGGACCGGGGCCGGGGAGCTGTTTTTT.

This clone showed up just a few times. The chain recombines TRBV11-3 with TRBJ1-2; D is ambiguous. V was pared by 5 bases and J by 4 bases, with 14 bases between. Germline CDR1 reads SGHNT; CDR2 reads YENEEA. There are 14 residues in the CDR3. CDR3 in DNA: TGTGCCAGCAGCCTGGAGAATGCCATCTATGGCTACACCTTC. It yields the protein CASSLENAIYGYTF.

This clone was detected a few times. V gene TRBV18 combines with J gene TRBJ2-2; D not certain. This CDR3 has 15 amino acids. V lost 5 bases to trimming and J lost 5 bases, with 15 bases between them. Germline V gene data show CDR1 as KGHSH and CDR2 as LQKENI. CDR3 DNA sequence: TGTGCCAGCTCAAGTACTACAGTCCCGACCGGGGAGCTGTTTTTT. Translation: CASSSTTVPTGELFF.

The rearrangement uses TRBV28 and TRBJ2-4; D not certain. Deletions cut 4 bases from V and 7 bases from J, with 11 bases between. The CDR3 is 13 amino acids. Germline V gene lookup returns CDR1 MDHEN and CDR2 SYDVKM. In DNA, the CDR3 is TGTGCCAGCAGTTCGCCCCAGACCAACATTCAGTACTTC. The encoded protein is CASSSPQTNIQYF.

This clone was recorded a few times. A read error may account for a junction end that differs from germline. This rearrangement joins TRBV6-8 to TRBJ2-3; 7 bases are a match to TRBD2. Germline V gene sequence: CDR1 MNHGY, CDR2 SAAAGT. The CDR3 runs 16 residues. The CDR3 is CAISPGFGAGTDTQYF. The CDR3 DNA sequence: TGTGCCATCAGTCCTGGGTTTGGAGCGGGAACGGATACGCAGTATTTT.

The chain has TRBV11-3 and TRBJ2-1; 7 nucleotides line up with TRBD2. The J segment lost 0 bases and the V segment lost 1 base, leaving 6 bases of the junction unmatched. CDR3 length: 17 amino acids. CDR1 SGHNT and CDR2 YENEEA come from the germline V gene. CDR3 nucleotide sequence: TGTGCCAGCAGCTTAGTTGGCGGGAGTCTCTCCTACAATGAGCAGTTCTTC. Translated: CASSLVGGSLSYNEQFF.

This chain connects TRBV6-8 to TRBJ2-1, with 11 nucleotides matching TRBD1. CDR3 length: 15 residues. The V segment lost 5 bases and the J segment 9 bases; nucleotides outside the gene matches: 9. The germline CDR1 and CDR2 sequences are MNHGY and SAAAGT. Written as DNA, the CDR3 is TGTGCCAGCAGTCCACCGGGACAGGGGGGGCTTGAGCAGTTCTTC. Amino acid sequence: CASSPPGQGGLEQFF.

This rearrangement joins TRBV18 to TRBJ2-7, with 9 bases fitting TRBD1. Germline CDR1 is KGHSH and CDR2 is LQKENI. V dropped 3 bases and J dropped 9; count of bases not matched to a gene: 6. The CDR3 spans 13 residues. The DNA for the CDR3 is TGTGCCAGCTCACCTCGGGACAGGGTAGGGCAGTACTTC. Amino acids: CASSPRDRVGQYF.

Only a few counts were recorded for this clone. The rearrangement links TRBV18 to TRBJ1-1, with 7 nucleotides matching TRBD1. Germline CDR1 is KGHSH and CDR2 is LQKENI. This CDR3 is 15 amino acids long. V lost 3 bases and J lost 1; bases outside the gene matches: 5. The chain's CDR3 is CASSPQGDPNTEAFF. CDR3 nucleotide sequence: TGTGCCAGCTCACCCCAGGGGGATCCGAACACTGAAGCTTTCTTT.

In its sample, this clone ranks as medium-sized. This rearrangement joins TRBV6-8 to TRBJ2-5, with D unclear. Germline assignment: CDR1 MNHGY and CDR2 SAAAGT. The CDR3 runs to 15 residues. The V end was cut by 0 bases, the J end by 4 bases, with 12 bases between. The CDR3 region has the DNA TGTGCCAGCAGTTACTCGACGCTGGGTGCAGAGACCCAGTACTTC. Translated, it gives CASSYSTLGAETQYF.

This clone has just one count. This sequence joins TRBV14 and TRBJ2-3; 9 positions agree with TRBD2. This CDR3 is 17 amino acids long. Germline values: CDR1 SGHDN, CDR2 FVKESK. The V gene end was trimmed by 0 bases and the J gene end by 3 bases; junction bases not matched to a gene: 7. The CDR3 loop is CASSQDFSGGWTDTQYF. In DNA form, the CDR3 reads TGTGCCAGCAGCCAAGATTTTAGCGGGGGATGGACAGATACGCAGTATTTT.

This chain uses TRBV19 with TRBJ1-2; 9 bases are shared with TRBD1. Per the germline V gene, CDR1 is LNHDA and CDR2 is SQIVND (reference sequence). The trim removed 4 bases at V and 0 bases at J, leaving 6 bases unmatched. The CDR3 contains 16 residues. CDR3 bases: TGTGCCAGTAGTAAGAGGACAGGGGTTGCTAACTATGGCTACACCTTC. This gives the protein CASSKRTGVANYGYTF.

V usage is TRBV29-1 and J usage is TRBJ1-1; D ambiguous. This CDR3 is built from 13 residues. The germline CDR1 and CDR2 sequences are SQVTM and ANQGSEA. V lost 7 bases and J 3 bases, leaving 15 bases between the germline ends. The CDR3 protein is CSAQRRRDTEAFF. CDR3 sequence (DNA): TGCAGCGCCCAGAGGCGGAGGGACACTGAAGCTTTCTTT.

This chain uses TRBV11-3 with TRBJ1-2; D remains ambiguous. This CDR3 is 15 amino acids long. CDR1 and CDR2 (germline): SGHNT, YENEEA. Trimming removed 5 bases from V and 4 bases from J, with 17 bases in between. The CDR3 DNA follows: TGTGCCAGCAGCGGTTCGGACGGTGGGGTCTATGGCTACACCTTC. Translated, it gives CASSGSDGGVYGYTF.

The chain combines TRBV5-1 with TRBJ2-3, with TRBD1 matching 8 bases. Losses at the gene ends were 7 bases for V and 2 bases for J; bases not matched to a gene: 9. The CDR3 totals 15 residues. Germline-derived CDR1 and CDR2 are SGHRS and YFSETQ. The CDR3 nucleotides are TGCGCCAGCGCAGCGACAGGGGCCCTCACAGATACGCAGTATTTT. This encodes CASAATGALTDTQYF.

This clone was detected a few times. This chain joins TRBV11-3 and TRBJ2-5; 7 bases fit TRBD2. CDR3 length equals 15 residues. The V and J ends lost 4 bases and 0 bases, in that order; junction bases with no gene match: 5. From germline, CDR1 is SGHNT and CDR2 YENEEA. The CDR3: CASSYAGLNQETQYF. CDR3 bases: TGTGCCAGCAGCTACGCGGGACTAAACCAAGAGACCCAGTACTTC.